The 29 T cell receptor beta chains below all came from one sample that was sequenced in a study of blood T cell repertoires in COVID-19. Produced via immunoSEQ multiplex PCR; TCRdb's table is partial and in-frame only. Of about 120,000 clones in the sample, just under 80% were seen once. Specimen: peripheral blood. Source of these receptors: a man aged 60 to 75 with active or convalescent COVID-19.

The CDR3 DNA reads TGTGCCAGCAGCTCACACTTTGAGGGTAATGAAAAACTGTTTTTT. Its translation: CASSSHFEGNEKLFF. The chain has TRBV11-2 and TRBJ1-4; D unclear. Trimming removed 4 bases from V and 4 bases from J, with 13 bases in between. Germline V gene lookup returns CDR1 SGHAT and CDR2 FQNNGV. This CDR3 is 15 amino acids long.

The chain has TRBV6-5 and TRBJ1-1; 7 bases align to TRBD1. The V segment lost 6 bases and the J segment 6 bases; nucleotides outside the gene matches: 10. From germline, CDR1 is MNHEY and CDR2 SVGAGI. The CDR3 runs to 14 residues. CDR3 sequence reads: CASSSTGQGPEAFF. CDR3 DNA: TGTGCCAGCAGCTCGACAGGGCAGGGGCCTGAAGCTTTCTTT.

The V call is TRBV7-3, the J call TRBJ2-7; TRBD2 agrees at 11 bases. Germline CDR1 and CDR2: SGHTA and FQGTGA. The CDR3 runs to 13 residues. The J segment lost 4 bases and the V segment lost 5 bases, leaving 1 base of the junction unmatched. The CDR3 nucleotides are TGTGCCAGCAGCCCTAGCGGGAGGTACGAGCAGTACTTC. As protein: CASSPSGRYEQYF.

The gene calls are TRBV19 and TRBJ1-5; D remains unclear. The CDR3 is 15 residues long. Germline CDR1 is LNHDA and CDR2 is SQIVND (reference sequence). Deletions cut 10 bases from V and 0 bases from J, with 16 bases between. The CDR3 sequence: CATRSTGNSNQPQHF. As DNA, the CDR3 is TGTGCCACCAGATCCACGGGTAATAGCAATCAGCCCCAGCATTTT. The full variable domain, its missing parts supplied by reference TRBV19 and TRBJ1-5, is DGGITQSPKYLFRKEGQNVTLSCEQNLNHDAMYWYRQDPGQGLRLIYYSQIVNDFQKGDIAEGYSVSREKKESFPLTVTSAQKNPTAFYLCATRSTGNSNQPQHFGDGTRLSIL.

The V and J genes are TRBV19 and TRBJ1-5; 8 bases line up with TRBD1. V trimming: 10 bases; J trimming: 4 bases; junction bases outside the gene matches: 9. Germline values: CDR1 LNHDA, CDR2 SQIVND (reference sequence). The CDR3 is 14 residues long. In nucleotides, the CDR3 is TGTGCCACCGAAGACAGGGGTAGGAATCAGCCCCAGCATTTT. Translating gives CATEDRGRNQPQHF.

The V and J genes are TRBV24-1 and TRBJ1-4, with TRBD1 as a possible D gene (5 bases). The CDR3 spans 16 residues. Trimming removed 2 bases at V and 7 bases at J, with 16 bases between. CDR1 is KGHDR, CDR2 SFDVKD, per germline. CDR3 residues: CATSDWGRGKSEKLFF. The CDR3, as DNA: TGTGCCACCAGTGATTGGGGGAGGGGAAAGAGTGAAAAACTGTTTTTT.

A word on this clone: Other DNA sequences in the same sample also yield this CDR3. The V call is TRBV9, the J call TRBJ2-3, with 7 bases that match TRBD2. V lost 2 bases to trimming and J lost 1 base; unmatched junction nucleotides: 1. The germline V gene has CDR1 SGDLS and CDR2 YYNGEE. This CDR3 has 14 amino acids. This chain's CDR3 is CASSVGRGTDTQYF. CDR3 sequence (DNA): TGTGCCAGCAGCGTGGGGAGGGGCACAGATACGCAGTATTTT.

V gene TRBV19 combines with J gene TRBJ1-1; TRBD1 agrees at 11 bases. Germline V gene lookup returns CDR1 LNHDA and CDR2 SQIVND (reference sequence). The CDR3 consists of 15 residues. Trimming took 3 bases from V and 5 from J; bases not matched to a gene: 5. Here the CDR3 DNA reads TGTGCCAGTAGTATTGGACAGGGGGCACATACTGAAGCTTTCTTT. It specifies CASSIGQGAHTEAFF.

The chain carries TRBV5-1 and TRBJ1-2, with 9 bases identical to TRBD1. The CDR3 contains 13 residues. Germline lookup yields CDR1 SGHRS and CDR2 YFSETQ. The J segment lost 6 bases and the V segment lost 5 bases, leaving 5 bases of the junction unmatched. The CDR3 coding sequence is TGCGCCAGCAGGACAGGGGGGAAGGATGGCTACACCTTC. This sequence encodes CASRTGGKDGYTF. Full variable domain (outside the CDR3, taken from reference TRBV5-1 and TRBJ1-2): KAGVTQTPRYLIKTRGQQVTLSCSPISGHRSVSWYQQTPGQGLQFLFEYFSETQRNKGNFPGRFSGRQFSNSRSEMNVSTLELGDSALYLCASRTGGKDGYTFGSGTRLTVV.

The chain has TRBV11-2 and TRBJ2-5; D unclear. The CDR3 sequence is 13 residues long. The germline gives CDR1 SGHAT, CDR2 FQNNGV. V lost 3 bases and J lost 0, with 5 bases in between. The CDR3 sequence: CASSFSDQETQYF. The CDR3 nucleotides are TGTGCCAGCAGCTTCTCAGACCAAGAGACCCAGTACTTC.

CDR3 in amino acids: CSVVGGGRASEQYF. CDR3 nucleotides: TGCAGCGTTGTAGGGGGCGGGAGGGCTTCCGAGCAGTACTTC. The rearrangement links TRBV29-1 to TRBJ2-7; 9 nucleotides line up with TRBD2. Germline V gives CDR1 SQVTM, CDR2 ANQGSEA. There are 14 residues in the CDR3. V shed 4 bases, J shed 6 bases, and the junction held 10 bases outside the gene matches.

V usage is TRBV19 and J usage is TRBJ2-2; TRBD2 agrees at 13 bases. The CDR3 covers 16 residues. The V gene's germline CDR1 is LNHDA and CDR2 SQIVND (reference sequence). V shed 4 bases, J shed 5 bases, and the junction held 4 bases outside the gene matches. The CDR3 region is CASSTRLAGGTGELFF. CDR3 DNA: TGTGCCAGTAGTACCCGACTAGCGGGAGGTACCGGGGAGCTGTTTTTT. Drawing the rest from reference TRBV19 and TRBJ2-2, the complete variable domain is DGGITQSPKYLFRKEGQNVTLSCEQNLNHDAMYWYRQDPGQGLRLIYYSQIVNDFQKGDIAEGYSVSREKKESFPLTVTSAQKNPTAFYLCASSTRLAGGTGELFFGEGSRLTVL.

This clone was found once. This chain joins TRBV4-2 and TRBJ2-5; D is possibly TRBD2 (6 bases). The CDR3 runs 13 residues. V shed 0 bases and J shed 5 bases, with 7 bases lying between them. Germline CDR1 and CDR2: LGHNA and YNFKEQ. The CDR3 DNA sequence: TGTGCCAGCAGCCAAGATGGGGGGGAGACCCAGTACTTC. This encodes CASSQDGGETQYF.

In this sample, this clone turned up once. V is TRBV5-1 and J is TRBJ2-4; 8 positions match TRBD2. Germline-derived CDR1 and CDR2 are SGHRS and YFSETQ. V gave up 7 bases and J gave up 8 bases; unmatched junction bases: 8. This CDR3 spans 13 amino acids. DNA of the CDR3: TGCGCCAGCGGAACGGGGGGGGCCGACATTCAGTACTTC. This encodes CASGTGGADIQYF.

This chain joins TRBV6-2 or TRBV6-3 and TRBJ2-1; TRBD1 agrees at 9 bases. CDR1 is MNHEY, CDR2 SVGEGT, per germline. The V gene end was trimmed by 3 bases and the J gene end by 9 bases; junction bases not matched to a gene: 6. The CDR3 runs 14 residues. CDR3 DNA: TGTGCCAGCAGTTATTATACAGGGGGCAGTGAGCAGTTCTTC. Protein product: CASSYYTGGSEQFF.

DNA of the CDR3: TGTGCCAGCAGCCCGGATCGGTGGAGCCGGGGGAATGAGCAGTTCTTC. As protein: CASSPDRWSRGNEQFF. This chain joins TRBV7-3 and TRBJ2-1, with a possible D match to TRBD2 (6 bases). The V gene's germline CDR1 is SGHTA and CDR2 FQGTGA. Trimming took off 5 bases at V and 7 bases at J, with 21 bases between the two ends. This CDR3 has 16 amino acids.

This clone was recorded once. The rearrangement joins TRBV19 to TRBJ1-1; perhaps TRBD1 as D (6 bases). Between the trimmed V and J ends, which lost 5 bases and 6 bases, there was a span of 19 bases. This CDR3 region has 15 residues. Per germline, CDR1 LNHDA and CDR2 SQIVND (reference sequence). The CDR3 DNA is TGTGCCAGTAGTGCCATGACAGGCACCATGGCTGAAGCTTTCTTT. It encodes CASSAMTGTMAEAFF.

This clone has only a few counts. The chain combines TRBV12-3 or TRBV12-4 with TRBJ1-4; 7 nucleotides agree with TRBD1. This CDR3 comprises 13 residues. Trimming cost V 3 bases and J 7 bases; bases outside gene matches: 2. CDR3 sequence: CASSFYRGEKLFF. DNA of the CDR3: TGTGCCAGCAGTTTCTACAGGGGTGAAAAACTGTTTTTT.

The chain employs TRBV3-1 (or the pseudogene TRBV3-2) and TRBJ2-7, with 11 bases matching TRBD2. CDR3 length equals 18 residues. Germline V lookup: CDR1 LGHDT, CDR2 YNNKEL (reference sequence). Unmatched junction bases numbered 11, after V lost 0 bases and J lost 4 bases. CDR3 amino acids: CASSQEFPSGRLLYEQYF. The DNA for the CDR3 is TGTGCCAGCAGCCAAGAGTTTCCTAGCGGGAGGCTTTTATACGAGCAGTACTTC.

The chain carries TRBV30 and TRBJ2-3; D possibly corresponds to TRBD1 (7 bases). Looked up from germline, CDR1 is GTSNPN and CDR2 is SVGIG (reference sequence). This CDR3 region has 11 residues. With 4 bases removed from V and 9 bases from J, the gap between germline ends came to 11 bases. CDR3 coding DNA: TGTGCCTGGACCCCAGGGGGGACGCAGTATTTT. Translation gives CAWTPGGTQYF.

This rearrangement joins TRBV4-1 to TRBJ1-4; 7 bases agree with TRBD1. The germline V gene has CDR1 MGHRA and CDR2 YSYEKL. There are 14 residues in the CDR3. V trimming: 5 bases; J trimming: 4 bases; junction bases outside the gene matches: 4. For the CDR3, the DNA is TGCGCCAGCAGCTCCGGACAGGTTAATGAAAAACTGTTTTTT. Translated: CASSSGQVNEKLFF.

This clone was seen ten or more times. The chain is built from TRBV7-2 and TRBJ2-2; 9 bases align to TRBD2. The CDR3 covers 18 residues. Germline CDR1 SGHTA, CDR2 FQGNSA. The junction had 13 bases not matched to a gene; V was cut back by 2 bases and J by 6 bases. The CDR3 DNA sequence: TGTGCCAGCAGCTTATTGGTTCCGGCGGGAGGGCGTGCCGGGGAGCTGTTTTTT. Its protein product is CASSLLVPAGGRAGELFF.

The chain couples TRBV5-1 to TRBJ2-5; TRBD2 might be the D (5 bases). CDR1 SGHRS and CDR2 YFSETQ come from the germline V gene. V shed 7 bases and J shed 5 bases, with 6 bases lying between them. There are 10 residues in the CDR3. The CDR3 DNA reads as TGCGCCAGCGAGGGCGAGACCCAGTACTTC. Residues: CASEGETQYF.

The chain is built from TRBV24-1 and TRBJ2-1; 7 bases fit TRBD1. Germline CDR1 reads KGHDR; CDR2 reads SFDVKD. The CDR3 contains 15 residues. The ends lost 4 bases at V and 5 bases at J; junction bases unmatched: 7. CDR3: CATSDPGQTNNEQFF. The CDR3 region has the DNA TGTGCCACCAGTGACCCGGGACAGACTAACAATGAGCAGTTCTTC.

This clone was recorded once. This rearrangement joins TRBV4-2 to TRBJ2-3; 12 nucleotides match TRBD2. This CDR3 has 16 residues. Per germline, CDR1 LGHNA and CDR2 YNFKEQ. The ends lost 5 bases at V and 2 bases at J; junction bases unmatched: 5. Here the CDR3 DNA reads TGTGCCAGCAGCGCTAGGACTAGCGGGGACACAGATACGCAGTATTTT. Its protein product is CASSARTSGDTDTQYF.

The chain is built from TRBV4-3 and TRBJ1-2; D remains unclear. Germline loops: CDR1 LGHNA, CDR2 YSLEER. Trimming stripped 1 base from V and 3 bases from J, with 12 bases between. The CDR3 consists of 15 residues. Here the CDR3 DNA reads TGCGCCAGCAGCCAAGTTAGAGGAGGCGACTATGGCTACACCTTC. Its translation: CASSQVRGGDYGYTF.

The gene calls are TRBV5-4 and TRBJ2-5; D may be TRBD1 (6 bases). V lost 2 bases and J lost 5, with 10 bases in between. In germline, CDR1 is SGHNT, CDR2 YYREEE (reference sequence). CDR3 length equals 13 residues. The CDR3 bases are TGTGCCAGCAGCTTAACAGGGTCGGAGACCCAGTACTTC. Translating gives CASSLTGSETQYF.

This chain joins TRBV29-1 and TRBJ1-1, with no clear D. Germline CDR1 and CDR2: SQVTM and ANQGSEA. The CDR3 contains 14 residues. The V end was cut by 7 bases, the J end by 1 base, with 16 bases between. The CDR3 nucleotides read TGCAGCGCCCGAGCGTCGGGGAAGAACACTGAAGCTTTCTTT. It yields the protein CSARASGKNTEAFF.

The CDR3, as DNA: TGTGCCAGCAGCTTAGGGTCGGGAGGGGTTAATGAGCAGTTCTTC. It yields the protein CASSLGSGGVNEQFF. The chain has TRBV7-8 and TRBJ2-1; 8 nucleotides match TRBD2. With V trimmed by 1 base and J by 7 bases, 6 bases remained unmatched. This CDR3 has 15 residues. Germline loops: CDR1 SGHVS, CDR2 FQNEAQ.